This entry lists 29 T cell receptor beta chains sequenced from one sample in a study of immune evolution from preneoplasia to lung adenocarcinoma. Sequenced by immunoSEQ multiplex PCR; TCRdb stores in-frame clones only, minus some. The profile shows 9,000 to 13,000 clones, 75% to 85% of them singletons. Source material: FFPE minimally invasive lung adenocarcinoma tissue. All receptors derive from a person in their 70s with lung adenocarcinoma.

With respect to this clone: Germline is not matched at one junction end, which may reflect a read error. In nucleotides, the CDR3 is TGCAGTGCTAGCCCGGGTGAGATCCAGTACTTC. Translation: CSASPGEIQYF. The chain employs TRBV20-1 and TRBJ2-5; D is unclear. Germline loops: CDR1 DFQATT, CDR2 SNEGSKA (reference sequence). There are 11 residues in the CDR3.

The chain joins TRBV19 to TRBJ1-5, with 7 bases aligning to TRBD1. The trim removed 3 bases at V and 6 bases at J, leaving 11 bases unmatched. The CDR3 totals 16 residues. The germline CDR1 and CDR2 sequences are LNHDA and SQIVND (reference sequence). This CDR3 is CASSIPHDREGQPQHF. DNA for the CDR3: TGTGCCAGTAGTATTCCCCACGACAGGGAGGGTCAGCCCCAGCATTTT.

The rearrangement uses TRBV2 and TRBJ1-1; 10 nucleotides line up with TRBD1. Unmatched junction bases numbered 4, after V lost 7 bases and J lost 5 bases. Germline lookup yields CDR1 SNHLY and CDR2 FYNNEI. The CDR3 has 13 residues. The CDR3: CASIRTGGTEAFF. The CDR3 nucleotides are TGTGCCAGCATTCGGACAGGGGGGACTGAAGCTTTCTTT.

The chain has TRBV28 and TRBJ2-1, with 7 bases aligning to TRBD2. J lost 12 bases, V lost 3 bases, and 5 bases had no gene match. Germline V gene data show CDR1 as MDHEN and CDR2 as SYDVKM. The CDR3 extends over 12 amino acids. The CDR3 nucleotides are TGTGCCAGCAGTTTGGGGGGGGACTCGCAGTTCTTC. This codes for CASSLGGDSQFF.

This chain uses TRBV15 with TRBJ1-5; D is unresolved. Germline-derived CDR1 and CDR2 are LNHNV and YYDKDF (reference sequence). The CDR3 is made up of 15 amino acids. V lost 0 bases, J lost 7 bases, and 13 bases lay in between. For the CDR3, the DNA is TGTGCCACCAGCAGAGATGCTGAGGGTGGGCAGCCCCAGCATTTT. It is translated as CATSRDAEGGQPQHF.

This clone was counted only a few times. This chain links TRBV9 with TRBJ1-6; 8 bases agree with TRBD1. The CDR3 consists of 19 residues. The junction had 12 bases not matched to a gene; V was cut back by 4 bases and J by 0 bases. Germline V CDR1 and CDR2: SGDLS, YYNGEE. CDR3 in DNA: TGTGCCAGCAGCCTCGGACAGGGTAGGACTGGCTCCTATAATTCACCCCTCCACTTT. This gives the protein CASSLGQGRTGSYNSPLHF.

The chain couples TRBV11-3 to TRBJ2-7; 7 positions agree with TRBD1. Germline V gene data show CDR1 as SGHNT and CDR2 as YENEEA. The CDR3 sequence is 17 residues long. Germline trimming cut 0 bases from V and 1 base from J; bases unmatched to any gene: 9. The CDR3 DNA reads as TGTGCCAGCAGCTTAGAAACAGGGGCCGGTGAGTCCTACGAGCAGTACTTC. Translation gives CASSLETGAGESYEQYF.

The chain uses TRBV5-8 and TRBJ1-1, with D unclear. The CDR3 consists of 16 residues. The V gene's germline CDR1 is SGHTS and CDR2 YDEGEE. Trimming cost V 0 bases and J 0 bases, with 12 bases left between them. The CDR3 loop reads CASSLGRGRMNTEAFF. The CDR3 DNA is TGTGCCAGCAGCTTGGGCCGTGGGCGGATGAACACTGAAGCTTTCTTT.

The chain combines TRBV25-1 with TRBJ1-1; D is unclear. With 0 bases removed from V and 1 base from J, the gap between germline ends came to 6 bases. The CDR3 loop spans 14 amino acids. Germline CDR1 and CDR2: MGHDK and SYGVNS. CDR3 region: CASSEYGENTEAFF. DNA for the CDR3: TGTGCCAGCAGTGAATATGGTGAGAACACTGAAGCTTTCTTT.

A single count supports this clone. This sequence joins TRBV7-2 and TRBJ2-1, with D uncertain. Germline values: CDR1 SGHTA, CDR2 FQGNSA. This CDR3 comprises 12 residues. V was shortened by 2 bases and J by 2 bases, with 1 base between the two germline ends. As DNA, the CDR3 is TGTGCCAGCAGCTTAACCTACAATGAGCAGTTCTTC. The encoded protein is CASSLTYNEQFF.

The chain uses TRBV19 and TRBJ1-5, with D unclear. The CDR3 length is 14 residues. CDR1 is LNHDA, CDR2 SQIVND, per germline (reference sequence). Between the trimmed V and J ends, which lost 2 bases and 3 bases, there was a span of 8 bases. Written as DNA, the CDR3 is TGTGCCAGTAGTATAACAGAGTACAATCAGCCCCAGCATTTT. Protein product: CASSITEYNQPQHF.

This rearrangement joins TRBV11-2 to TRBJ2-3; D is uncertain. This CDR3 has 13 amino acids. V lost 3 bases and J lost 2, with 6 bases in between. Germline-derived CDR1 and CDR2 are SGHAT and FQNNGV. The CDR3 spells CASSFGYTDTQYF. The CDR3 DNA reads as TGTGCCAGCAGCTTCGGCTACACAGATACGCAGTATTTT.

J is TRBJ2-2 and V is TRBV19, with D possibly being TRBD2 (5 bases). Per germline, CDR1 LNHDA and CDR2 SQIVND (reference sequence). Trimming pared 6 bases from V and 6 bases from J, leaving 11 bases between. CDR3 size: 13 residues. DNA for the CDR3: TGTGCCAGTAGCGCTAGCTTCGCCGGGGAGCTGTTTTTT. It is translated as CASSASFAGELFF.

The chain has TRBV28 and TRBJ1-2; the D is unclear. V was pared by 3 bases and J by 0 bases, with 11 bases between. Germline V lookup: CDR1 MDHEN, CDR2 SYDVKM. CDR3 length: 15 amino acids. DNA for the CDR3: TGTGCCAGCAGTTTGGGTAGGAGAGCTAACTATGGCTACACCTTC. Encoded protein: CASSLGRRANYGYTF.

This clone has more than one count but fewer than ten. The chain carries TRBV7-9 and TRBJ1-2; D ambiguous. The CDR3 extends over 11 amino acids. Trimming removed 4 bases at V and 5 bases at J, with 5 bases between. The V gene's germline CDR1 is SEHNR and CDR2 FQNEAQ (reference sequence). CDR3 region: CASSSIYGYTF. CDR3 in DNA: TGTGCCAGCAGCTCGATTTATGGCTACACCTTC.

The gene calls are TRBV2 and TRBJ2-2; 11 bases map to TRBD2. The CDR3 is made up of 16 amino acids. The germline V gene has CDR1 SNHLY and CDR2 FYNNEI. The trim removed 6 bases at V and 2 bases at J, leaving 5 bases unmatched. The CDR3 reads CASRITSGRNTGELFF. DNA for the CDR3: TGTGCCAGCAGAATTACTAGCGGGAGAAACACCGGGGAGCTGTTTTTT.

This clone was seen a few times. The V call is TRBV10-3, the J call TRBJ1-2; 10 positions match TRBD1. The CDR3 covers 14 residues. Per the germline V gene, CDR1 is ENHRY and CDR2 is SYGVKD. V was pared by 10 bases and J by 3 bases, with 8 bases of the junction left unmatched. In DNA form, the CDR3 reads TGTGCCACCGGGTCCGGGACAGGGGACTATGGCTACACCTTC. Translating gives CATGSGTGDYGYTF.

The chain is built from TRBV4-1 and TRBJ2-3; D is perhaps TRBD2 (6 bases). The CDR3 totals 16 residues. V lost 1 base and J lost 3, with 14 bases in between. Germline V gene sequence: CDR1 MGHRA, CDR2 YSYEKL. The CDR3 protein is CASSQAAGGATDTQYF. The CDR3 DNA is TGCGCCAGCAGCCAAGCCGCAGGAGGGGCAACAGATACGCAGTATTTT.

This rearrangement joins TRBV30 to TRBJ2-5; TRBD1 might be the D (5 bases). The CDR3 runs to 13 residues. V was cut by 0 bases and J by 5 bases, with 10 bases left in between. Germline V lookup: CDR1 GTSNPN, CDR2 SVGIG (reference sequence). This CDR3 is CAWSVRGRETQYF. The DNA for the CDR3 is TGTGCCTGGAGTGTTAGGGGCCGGGAGACCCAGTACTTC.

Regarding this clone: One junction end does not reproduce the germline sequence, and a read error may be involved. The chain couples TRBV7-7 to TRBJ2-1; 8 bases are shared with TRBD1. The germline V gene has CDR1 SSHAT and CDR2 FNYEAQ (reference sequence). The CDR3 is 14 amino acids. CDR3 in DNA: TGTGCTAGCAGCAAGACAGGGGCCTACAATGAGCAGTTCTTC. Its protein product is CASSKTGAYNEQFF. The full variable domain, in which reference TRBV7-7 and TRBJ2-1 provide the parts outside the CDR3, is GAGVSQSPRYKVTKRGQDVTLRCDPISSHATLYWYQQALGQGPEFLTYFNYEAQPDKSGLPSDRFSAERPEGSISTLTIQRTEQRDSAMYRCASSKTGAYNEQFFGPGTRLTVL.

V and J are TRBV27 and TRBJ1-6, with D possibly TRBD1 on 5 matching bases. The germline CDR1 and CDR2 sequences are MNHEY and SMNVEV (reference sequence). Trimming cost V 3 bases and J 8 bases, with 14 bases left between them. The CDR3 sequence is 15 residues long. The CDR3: CASSFDRPAYSPLHF. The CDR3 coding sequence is TGTGCCAGCAGTTTCGACAGACCTGCCTATTCACCCCTCCACTTT.

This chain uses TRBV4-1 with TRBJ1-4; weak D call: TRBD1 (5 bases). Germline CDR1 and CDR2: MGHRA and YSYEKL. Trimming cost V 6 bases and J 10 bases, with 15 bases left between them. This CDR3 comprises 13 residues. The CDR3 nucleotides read TGCGCCAGCAGACCGTTTGCTGGGGGAAAACTGTTTTTT. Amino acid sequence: CASRPFAGGKLFF.

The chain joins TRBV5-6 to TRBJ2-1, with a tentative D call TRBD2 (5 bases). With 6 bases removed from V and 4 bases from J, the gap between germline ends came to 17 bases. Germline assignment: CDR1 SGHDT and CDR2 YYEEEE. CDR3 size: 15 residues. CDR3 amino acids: CASIPWERTYNEQFF. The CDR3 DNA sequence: TGTGCCAGCATCCCGTGGGAGCGGACTTACAATGAGCAGTTCTTC.

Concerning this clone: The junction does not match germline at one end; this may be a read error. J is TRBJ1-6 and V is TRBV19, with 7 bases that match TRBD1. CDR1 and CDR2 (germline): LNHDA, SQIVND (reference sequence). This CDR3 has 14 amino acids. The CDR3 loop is CASSIYQGGSEKNF. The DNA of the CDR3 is TGTGCCAGTAGTATTTATCAGGGGGGCAGCGAAAAAAACTTT.

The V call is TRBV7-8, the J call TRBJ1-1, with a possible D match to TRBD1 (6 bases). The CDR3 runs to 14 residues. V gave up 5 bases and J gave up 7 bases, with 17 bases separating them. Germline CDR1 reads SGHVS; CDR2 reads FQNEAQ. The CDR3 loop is CASSPRQEGVEAFF. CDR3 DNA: TGTGCCAGCAGCCCACGACAGGAAGGGGTTGAAGCTTTCTTT.

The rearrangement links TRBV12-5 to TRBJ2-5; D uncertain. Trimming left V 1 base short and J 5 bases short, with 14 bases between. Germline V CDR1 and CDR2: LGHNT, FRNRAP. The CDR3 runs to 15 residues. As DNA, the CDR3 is TGTGCTAGTGGTTTGGGCAGTGGGTCAGTCGAGACCCAGTACTTC. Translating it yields CASGLGSGSVETQYF.

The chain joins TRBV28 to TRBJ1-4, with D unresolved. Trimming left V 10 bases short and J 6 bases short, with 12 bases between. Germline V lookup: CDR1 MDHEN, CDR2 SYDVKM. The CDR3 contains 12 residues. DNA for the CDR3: TGTGCCACCTACGGAGAGTATGAAAAACTGTTTTTT. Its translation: CATYGEYEKLFF.

CDR3 protein: CASSLGGVGLYNEQFF. As DNA, the CDR3 is TGTGCCAGCAGCTTGGGGGGGGTTGGGCTGTACAATGAGCAGTTCTTC. The chain couples TRBV5-4 to TRBJ2-1, with a weak D call TRBD2 (6 bases). Trimming pared 0 bases from V and 4 bases from J, leaving 14 bases between. Germline V lookup: CDR1 SGHNT, CDR2 YYREEE (reference sequence). The CDR3 spans 16 residues.

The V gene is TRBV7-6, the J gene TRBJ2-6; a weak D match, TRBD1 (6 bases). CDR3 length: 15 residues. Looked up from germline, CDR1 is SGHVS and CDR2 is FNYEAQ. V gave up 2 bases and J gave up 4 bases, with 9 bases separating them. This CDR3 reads CASSLNRAGANVLTF. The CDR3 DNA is TGTGCCAGCAGCTTAAACAGGGCCGGGGCCAACGTCCTGACTTTC.